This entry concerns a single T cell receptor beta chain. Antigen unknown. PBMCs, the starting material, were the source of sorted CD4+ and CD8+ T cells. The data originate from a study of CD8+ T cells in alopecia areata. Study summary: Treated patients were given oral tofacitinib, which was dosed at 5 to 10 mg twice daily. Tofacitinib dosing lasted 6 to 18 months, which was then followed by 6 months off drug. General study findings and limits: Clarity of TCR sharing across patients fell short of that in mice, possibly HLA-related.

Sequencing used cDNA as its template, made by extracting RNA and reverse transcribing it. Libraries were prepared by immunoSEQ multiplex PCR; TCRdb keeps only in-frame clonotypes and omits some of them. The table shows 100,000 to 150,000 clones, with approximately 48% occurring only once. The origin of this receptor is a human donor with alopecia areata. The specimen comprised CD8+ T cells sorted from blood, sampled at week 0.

In DNA form, the CDR3 reads TGCGCCAGCAGCTTCGGGACAGGTGCCTACGAGCAGTACTTC. The encoded protein is CASSFGTGAYEQYF. J is TRBJ2-7 and V is TRBV4-1, with TRBD1 identical over 8 bases. CDR3 length: 14 amino acids. After removal of 5 bases from V and 2 bases from J, the junction contained 5 bases not matched to a gene. Germline-derived CDR1 and CDR2 are MGHRA and YSYEKL.